This T cell receptor (beta chain) was sequenced in a study of cytomegalovirus exposure and HLA in healthy donors. General study points: As was reported, the classifier diagnosed cytomegalovirus status with high specificity and sensitivity. The authors listed approximately 150 TCR beta chains as cytomegalovirus-associated. In the roughly 120 validation repertoires, approximately 94% of cluster scores exceeded 0, per a later analysis.

This clone has only a few counts. Its antigen is unidentified. The study drew the donors from its approximately 110-subject validation cohort, separate from the approximately 690-subject first cohort. The data were produced by immunoSEQ multiplex PCR, yet TCRdb's version contains in-frame clones alone and is incomplete. The table shows roughly 300,000 clones, with approximately 88% occurring only once. What was sequenced was PBMCs. The TCR originated in a woman between 18 and 29 years old in good health and CMV-seronegative.

CDR3 bases: TGCGCCAGCAGCTTGGGCAGGGATTCACCCCTCCACTTT. It specifies CASSLGRDSPLHF. V gene TRBV5-1 combines with J gene TRBJ1-6, with D maybe TRBD1 (5 bases). There are 13 residues in the CDR3. V gave up 0 bases and J gave up 8 bases, with 6 bases separating them. Germline lookup yields CDR1 SGHRS and CDR2 YFSETQ.